These 15 T cell receptor beta chains originate from one sample sequenced in a study of technical replicates of blood from several donors (TCRdb year 2017). The protocol used for the library was the immunoSEQ multiplex PCR assay. TCRdb's version of the immuneACCESS table is confined to in-frame rearrangements and falls short of the full clone set. An unresolved V gene accounts for under half of the shortfall where checked; the remainder is of unknown origin. Within this sample are 60,000 to 80,000 clones, with roughly 92% of them counted one time only. The ten most abundant clones make up approximately 4.8% of the sample. Sequencing was performed on PBMCs. Source of these receptors: a human donor in good health. Some clones in this sample may be carry-over from other donors' samples.

The sample holds one count of this clone. The rearrangement links TRBV19 to TRBJ2-7; TRBD2 might be the D (5 bases). The CDR3 has 15 residues. V was trimmed by 6 bases and J by 0 bases, leaving 15 bases between them. Germline V CDR1 and CDR2: LNHDA, SQIVND (reference sequence). CDR3 bases: TGTGCCAGTAGCGCCCGACTATCAGGCTCCTACGAGCAGTACTTC. Amino acids: CASSARLSGSYEQYF.

This sequence joins TRBV5-6 and TRBJ1-2, with 11 bases lining up with TRBD1. This CDR3 is 15 amino acids long. The germline V gene encodes CDR1 SGHDT and CDR2 YYEEEE. V lost 4 bases, J lost 4 bases, and 6 bases stayed unmatched. CDR3 loop: CASSADRGLTYGYTF. In DNA form, the CDR3 reads TGTGCCAGCAGCGCGGACAGGGGGCTAACCTATGGCTACACCTTC.

J is TRBJ2-5 and V is TRBV2; D is possibly TRBD1 (6 bases). V was cut by 7 bases and J by 2 bases, with 14 bases left in between. CDR1 SNHLY and CDR2 FYNNEI come from the germline V gene. This CDR3 contains 14 residues. CDR3 in DNA: TGTGCCAGCACTCACAGGGTAGGACAAGAGACCCAGTACTTC. Residues: CASTHRVGQETQYF.

The chain carries TRBV5-5 and TRBJ2-7; no clear D gene. The CDR3 sequence is 15 residues long. The V end lost 1 base, the J end lost 0 bases, and 11 bases lay between the germline ends. Germline V lookup: CDR1 SGHKS, CDR2 YYEKEE (reference sequence). The CDR3 coding sequence is TGTGCCAGCAGCTTGTTGCTAGAAAGCTCCTACGAGCAGTACTTC. This sequence encodes CASSLLLESSYEQYF. The whole variable domain, remainder taken from reference TRBV5-5 and TRBJ2-7, is DAGVTQSPTHLIKTRGQQVTLRCSPISGHKSVSWYQQVLGQGPQFIFQYYEKEERGRGNFPDRFSARQFPNYSSELNVNALLLGDSALYLCASSLLLESSYEQYFGPGTRLTVT.

The chain joins TRBV6-4 to TRBJ2-1; possibly TRBD2 for D (7 bases). Trimming removed 3 bases at V and 8 bases at J, with 14 bases between. Germline-derived CDR1 and CDR2 are MRHNA and SNTAGT. There are 14 residues in the CDR3. The CDR3 loop is CASSEGGGQDEQFF. CDR3 nucleotides: TGTGCCAGCAGTGAAGGGGGGGGCCAAGATGAGCAGTTCTTC.

This chain links TRBV7-2 with TRBJ2-7; no reliable D call. The CDR3 is 16 residues long. Trimming removed 4 bases at V and 0 bases at J, with 16 bases between. Germline V lookup: CDR1 SGHTA, CDR2 FQGNSA. The DNA for the CDR3 is TGTGCCAGCAGCTACCGGAAGTGGAGAGACTCCTACGAGCAGTACTTC. It is translated as CASSYRKWRDSYEQYF.

This clone was observed a single time. The chain links TRBV12-5 to TRBJ2-4; D perhaps matches TRBD1 (5 bases). Germline CDR1 is LGHNT and CDR2 is FRNRAP. There are 14 residues in the CDR3. V was trimmed by 6 bases and J by 0 bases, leaving 9 bases between them. The CDR3 sequence: CASGLGLAKNIQYF. For the CDR3, the DNA is TGTGCTAGTGGCCTGGGGCTAGCCAAAAACATTCAGTACTTC.

J is TRBJ1-4 and V is TRBV2; D might be TRBD1 (6 bases). This CDR3 has 18 amino acids. V lost 7 bases, J lost 10 bases, and 31 bases lay in between. Germline V CDR1 and CDR2: SNHLY, FYNNEI. The CDR3 coding sequence is TGTGCCAGCATCAACCACCGCCGGGGGGCAGGGGAGTGGAGAAAACTGTTTTTT. Translation: CASINHRRGAGEWRKLFF.

This sequence joins TRBV2 and TRBJ2-7; 9 nucleotides line up with TRBD2. The V gene's germline CDR1 is SNHLY and CDR2 FYNNEI. This CDR3 is 14 amino acids long. V shed 2 bases, J shed 6 bases, and the junction held 5 bases outside the gene matches. The CDR3 loop is CASSESGRTVEQYF. In DNA form, the CDR3 reads TGTGCCAGCAGTGAAAGCGGGAGGACGGTCGAGCAGTACTTC. The full variable domain, in which reference TRBV2 and TRBJ2-7 provide the parts outside the CDR3, is EPEVTQTPSHQVTQMGQEVILRCVPISNHLYFYWYRQILGQKVEFLVSFYNNEISEKSEIFDDQFSVERPDGSNFTLKIRSTKLEDSAMYFCASSESGRTVEQYFGPGTRLTVT.

This clone was counted a single time. The rearrangement joins TRBV30 to TRBJ2-2; 7 nucleotides align to TRBD2. This CDR3 contains 17 residues. V dropped 0 bases and J dropped 7; count of bases not matched to a gene: 14. Germline V CDR1 and CDR2: GTSNPN, SVGIG (reference sequence). The DNA of the CDR3 is TGTGCCTGGAGTGTATATATACCCCTTCCTAGCGGCGGGGAGCTGTTTTTT. This gives the protein CAWSVYIPLPSGGELFF.

V usage is TRBV7-2 and J usage is TRBJ2-3, with TRBD2 matching 7 bases. CDR1 is SGHTA and CDR2 is FQGNSA in the germline V gene. With V trimmed by 2 bases and J by 1 base, 0 bases remained unmatched. The CDR3 extends over 14 amino acids. CDR3 DNA: TGTGCCAGCAGCTTAACTAGCGGCACAGATACGCAGTATTTT. Translation gives CASSLTSGTDTQYF.

This sequence joins TRBV19 and TRBJ2-7, with 9 bases identical to TRBD2. Germline values: CDR1 LNHDA, CDR2 SQIVND (reference sequence). J was trimmed by 2 bases and V by 7 bases; bases with no gene match: 9. This CDR3 contains 15 residues. Here the CDR3 reads CASTEYSGSTYEQYF. For the CDR3, the DNA is TGTGCCAGTACCGAATATAGCGGGAGCACCTACGAGCAGTACTTC.

The rearrangement joins TRBV5-8 to TRBJ1-4; the D gene is possibly TRBD1 (5 bases). The CDR3 has 16 residues. Between the trimmed V and J ends, which lost 5 bases and 5 bases, there was a span of 19 bases. Germline V gene sequence: CDR1 SGHTS, CDR2 YDEGEE. The CDR3 is CASRYPWGGTNEKLFF. As DNA, the CDR3 is TGTGCCAGCAGATATCCGTGGGGCGGTACGAATGAAAAACTGTTTTTT.

This chain links TRBV7-9 with TRBJ1-4; maybe TRBD1 (5 bases). Germline assignment: CDR1 SEHNR and CDR2 FQNEAQ (reference sequence). The CDR3 covers 15 residues. Trimming pared 3 bases from V and 0 bases from J, leaving 8 bases between. In DNA form, the CDR3 reads TGTGCCAGCAGCTTGGACACCTCAACTAATGAAAAACTGTTTTTT. Residues: CASSLDTSTNEKLFF.

As concerns this clone: Its ends do not fully match the called genes, so a read error is possible. The V and J genes are TRBV4-1 and TRBJ2-2, with a weak D call TRBD1 (6 bases). The CDR3 extends over 19 amino acids. Germline V CDR1 and CDR2: MGHRA, YSYEKL. Written as DNA, the CDR3 is TGCGTCAGCAGCCAAGACGTCGACAGGTTTTCATGGTTTACCGGGGAGCTGTTTTTT. Translated, it gives CVSSQDVDRFSWFTGELFF.